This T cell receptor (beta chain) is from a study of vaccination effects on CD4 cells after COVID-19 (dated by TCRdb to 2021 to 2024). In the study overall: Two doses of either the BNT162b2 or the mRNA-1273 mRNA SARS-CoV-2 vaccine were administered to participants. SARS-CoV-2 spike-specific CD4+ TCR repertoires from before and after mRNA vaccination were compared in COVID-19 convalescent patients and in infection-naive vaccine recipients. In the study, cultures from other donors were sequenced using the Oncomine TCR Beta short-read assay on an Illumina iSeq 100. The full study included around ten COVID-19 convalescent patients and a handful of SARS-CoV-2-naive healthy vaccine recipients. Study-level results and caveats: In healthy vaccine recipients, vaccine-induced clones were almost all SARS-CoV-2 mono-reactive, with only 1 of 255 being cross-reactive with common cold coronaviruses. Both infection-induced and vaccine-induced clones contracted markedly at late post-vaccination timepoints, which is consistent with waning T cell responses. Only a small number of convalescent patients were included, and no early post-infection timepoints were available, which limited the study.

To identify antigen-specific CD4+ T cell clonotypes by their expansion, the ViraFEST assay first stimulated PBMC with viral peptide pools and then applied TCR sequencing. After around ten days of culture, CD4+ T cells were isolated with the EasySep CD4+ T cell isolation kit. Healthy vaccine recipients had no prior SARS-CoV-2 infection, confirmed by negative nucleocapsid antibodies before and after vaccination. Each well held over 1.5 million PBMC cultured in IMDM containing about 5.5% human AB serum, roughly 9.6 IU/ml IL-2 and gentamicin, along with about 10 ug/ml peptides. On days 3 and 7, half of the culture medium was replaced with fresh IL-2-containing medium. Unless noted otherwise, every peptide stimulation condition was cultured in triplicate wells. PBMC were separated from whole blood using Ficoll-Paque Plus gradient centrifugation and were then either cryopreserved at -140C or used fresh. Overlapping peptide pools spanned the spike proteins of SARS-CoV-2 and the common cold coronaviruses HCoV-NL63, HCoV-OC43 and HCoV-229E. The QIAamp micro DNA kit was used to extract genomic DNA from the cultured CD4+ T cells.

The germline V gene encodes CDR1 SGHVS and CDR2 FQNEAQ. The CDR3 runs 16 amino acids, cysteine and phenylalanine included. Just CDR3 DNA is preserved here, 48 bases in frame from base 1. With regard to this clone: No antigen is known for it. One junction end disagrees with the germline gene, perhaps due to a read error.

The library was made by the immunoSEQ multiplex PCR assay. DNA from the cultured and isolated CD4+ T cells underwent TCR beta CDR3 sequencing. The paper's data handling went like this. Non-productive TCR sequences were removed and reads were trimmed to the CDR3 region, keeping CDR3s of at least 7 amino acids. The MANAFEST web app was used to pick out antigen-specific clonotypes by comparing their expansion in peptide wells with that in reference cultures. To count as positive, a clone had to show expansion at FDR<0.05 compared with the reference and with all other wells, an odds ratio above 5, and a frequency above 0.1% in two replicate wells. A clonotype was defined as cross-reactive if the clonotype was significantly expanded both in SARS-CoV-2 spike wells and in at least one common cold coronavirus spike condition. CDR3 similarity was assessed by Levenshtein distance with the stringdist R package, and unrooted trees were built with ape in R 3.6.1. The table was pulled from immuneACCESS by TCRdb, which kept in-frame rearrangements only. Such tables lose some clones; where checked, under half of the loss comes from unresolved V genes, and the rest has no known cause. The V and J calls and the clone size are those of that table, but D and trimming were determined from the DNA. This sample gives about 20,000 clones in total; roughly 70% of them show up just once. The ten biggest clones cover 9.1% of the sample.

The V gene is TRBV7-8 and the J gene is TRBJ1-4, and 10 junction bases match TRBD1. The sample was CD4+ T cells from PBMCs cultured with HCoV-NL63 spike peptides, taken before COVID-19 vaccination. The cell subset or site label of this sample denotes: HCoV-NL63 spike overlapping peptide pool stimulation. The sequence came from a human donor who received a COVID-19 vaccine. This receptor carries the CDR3 CASSLARDRGNEKLFF. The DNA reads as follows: TGTGCCAGCAGCCTAGCCCGGGACAGGGGAAATGAAAAACTGTTTTTT.